Following are 14 T cell receptor beta chains from one sample sequenced in a study of T-cell memory formation after mild COVID-19. TCRdb independently ran MiXCR on the 5' RACE reads; one entry per CDR3 protein. The sample lists roughly 170,000 distinct CDR3 sequences; around 18% were seen once. Sequenced: PBMCs or a T cell subset sorted from them (not recorded which). The origin of the receptors is a man younger than 30 who had mild COVID-19 (a few samples of this study predate the infection). Cell type and time point are not known.

The sample holds a few counts of this clonotype. The rearrangement joins TRBV6-5 to TRBJ1-2, with D maybe TRBD1 (5 bases). Looked up from germline, CDR1 is MNHEY and CDR2 is SVGAGI. V gave up 6 bases and J gave up 3 bases, with 8 bases separating them. The CDR3 loop spans 12 amino acids. CDR3 loop: CASRLQDYGYTF. CDR3 in DNA: TGTGCCAGCAGGCTACAGGACTATGGCTACACCTTC.

The V and J genes are TRBV5-4 and TRBJ2-1; 7 nucleotides agree with TRBD2. Trimming cost V 3 bases and J 9 bases; bases outside gene matches: 6. The CDR3 sequence is 13 residues long. Germline V lookup: CDR1 SGHNT, CDR2 YYREEE (reference sequence). CDR3 amino acids: CASSSTSRLEQFF. CDR3 nucleotide sequence: TGTGCCAGCAGCTCGACTAGCAGGCTTGAGCAGTTCTTC.

J is TRBJ2-3 and V is TRBV5-6, with 9 bases fitting TRBD2. The CDR3 is 15 residues long. The J segment lost 6 bases and the V segment lost 1 base, leaving 6 bases of the junction unmatched. The V gene's germline CDR1 is SGHDT and CDR2 YYEEEE. The DNA of the CDR3 is TGTGCCAGCAGCTTGCTAGCGGGGATTGTGGATACGCAGTATTTT. Its translation: CASSLLAGIVDTQYF.

This clonotype was seen only a few times. The V gene is TRBV7-3, the J gene TRBJ2-3, with 9 bases identical to TRBD2. Germline V gene data show CDR1 as SGHTA and CDR2 as FQGTGA. The CDR3 spans 15 residues. V was pared by 5 bases and J by 8 bases, with 11 bases of the junction left unmatched. CDR3 sequence: CASSPTVGGGVTQYF. In DNA form, the CDR3 reads TGTGCCAGCAGCCCCACCGTTGGCGGGGGGGTTACGCAGTATTTT.

The chain links TRBV6-1 to TRBJ1-1; D is ambiguous. The germline V gene has CDR1 MNHNS and CDR2 SASEGT. Trimming left V 4 bases short and J 7 bases short, with 13 bases between. This CDR3 region has 13 residues. CDR3 DNA sequence: TGTGCCAGCAGTGTTGGGCAGACCGATGAAGCTTTCTTT. It specifies CASSVGQTDEAFF.

For the CDR3, the DNA is TGCGCCAGCAGCCGTGGACAGGGCGAGAACATTCAGTACTTC. Residues: CASSRGQGENIQYF. V usage is TRBV5-1 and J usage is TRBJ2-4, with 8 positions matching TRBD1. The CDR3 has 14 amino acids. Germline V CDR1 and CDR2: SGHRS, YFSETQ. The ends lost 4 bases at V and 7 bases at J; junction bases unmatched: 7.

The gene calls are TRBV12-3 or TRBV12-4 and TRBJ2-5; no firm D call. The V gene lost 6 bases and the J gene lost 2 bases, with 10 bases spanning the gap. The CDR3 covers 13 residues. CDR3 in amino acids: CASRSTGQETQYF. CDR3 coding DNA: TGTGCCAGCAGGTCGACTGGACAAGAGACCCAGTACTTC.

This clonotype showed up just a few times. The chain couples TRBV12-3 or TRBV12-4 to TRBJ2-1; D is undetermined. V lost 1 base and J lost 0, with 4 bases in between. The CDR3 runs to 14 residues. CDR3 nucleotide sequence: TGTGCCAGCAGTTTAGTAAGCTCCTACAATGAGCAGTTCTTC. Protein sequence: CASSLVSSYNEQFF.

This clonotype came up a few times. The chain couples TRBV4-3 to TRBJ1-5, with TRBD1 as a possible D gene (5 bases). Germline V gene sequence: CDR1 LGHNA, CDR2 YSLEER. The CDR3 spans 14 residues. Trimming pared 8 bases from V and 5 bases from J, leaving 16 bases between. CDR3 residues: CASSREGSYQPQHF. CDR3 bases: TGCGCCAGCTCGAGGGAGGGGTCTTATCAGCCCCAGCATTTT.

This clonotype was counted a few times. V is TRBV12-3 or TRBV12-4 and J is TRBJ1-1, with TRBD1 matching 9 bases. This CDR3 is built from 15 residues. J lost 1 base, V lost 5 bases, and 5 bases had no gene match. CDR3 nucleotide sequence: TGTGCCAGCAGTGAGAACAGGGGGCGGAACACTGAAGCTTTCTTT. Translation: CASSENRGRNTEAFF.

The genes are TRBV5-1 and TRBJ1-1; TRBD1 is a possible D gene (5 bases). V lost 4 bases, J lost 0 bases, and 10 bases lay in between. Per germline, CDR1 SGHRS and CDR2 YFSETQ. This CDR3 is built from 14 residues. The CDR3 protein is CASSPGPMNTEAFF. CDR3 DNA sequence: TGCGCCAGCAGCCCGGGGCCCATGAACACTGAAGCTTTCTTT.

CDR3 loop: CASSFSGLGTDTQYF. CDR3 sequence (DNA): TGTGCCAGCAGCTTCTCCGGGCTGGGGACAGATACGCAGTATTTT. The chain couples TRBV7-2 to TRBJ2-3; D gene ambiguous. Germline CDR1 and CDR2: SGHTA and FQGNSA. Trimming removed 3 bases from V and 3 bases from J, with 13 bases in between. The CDR3 runs 15 residues.

The chain recombines TRBV12-3 or TRBV12-4 with TRBJ1-5; 8 nucleotides align to TRBD1. Trimming removed 5 bases from V and 9 bases from J; junction bases left unmatched: 9. This CDR3 has 14 residues. CDR3 nucleotides: TGTGCCAGCAGTCCCCGGACAGGGTTTTGGCCCCAGCATTTT. Its protein is CASSPRTGFWPQHF.

The DNA of the CDR3 is TGTGCCAGCAGTGTTCGGGCCGACAATGAGCAGTTCTTC. Its translation: CASSVRADNEQFF. The chain uses TRBV6-1 and TRBJ2-1; no definite D call. V lost 4 bases, J lost 5 bases, and 9 bases lay in between. This CDR3 has 13 amino acids. Germline assignment: CDR1 MNHNS and CDR2 SASEGT.